Below, 9 T cell receptor beta chains from the same sample are listed, as sequenced in a study of tumor-infiltrating lymphocytes in primary liver carcinoma. From 500 to 600 ng of total RNA, TCR beta-specific cDNA was reverse-transcribed using a constant-region primer. Construction of TCR beta libraries relied on three successive nested multiplex PCR rounds employing slightly modified ARM-PCR. PCR rounds one and two used TRBV1-TRBV30 forward primers with a C-beta reverse primer for 9 to 10 cycles each. TCRdb re-called the multiplex PCR reads through MiXCR, storing one row per CDR3 protein. The sample contains more than 40,000 distinct CDR3 sequences, less than 85% of which appear only once. The tissue used was unsorted bulk material of roughly 17-34 mg. RNA and DNA were co-extracted from it with the AllPrep DNA/RNA mini kit. The specimen sequenced was liver tumor tissue from sampling region 5. Subset of the sample: tumor region T5, tumor centre. These receptors all stem from a man aged 35 to 55 with primary liver carcinoma and hepatitis B virus infection.

In this sample, this clonotype turned up once. A single base separates this from a much larger clone, so it may be a read error. This chain uses TRBV28 with TRBJ2-1, with D perhaps TRBD1 or TRBD2 (6 bases each). Per the germline V gene, CDR1 is MDHEN and CDR2 is SYDVKM. Trimming took off 7 bases at V and 2 bases at J, with 15 bases between the two ends. This CDR3 spans 15 amino acids. The CDR3 region is CASIGGSPTYNEQFF. The DNA for the CDR3 is TGTGCCAGCATAGGGGGGTCACCTACCTACAATGAGCAGTTCTTC.

With regard to this clonotype: Sequence at one end of the junction differs from germline and may be a read error. The CDR3, as DNA: TGCGCCAGCAGCTTTTTGGTCGACGGGAACATCGGGGAGCTGTTTTTT. It is translated as CASSFLVDGNIGELFF. V is TRBV5-1 and J is TRBJ2-2; tentatively, D is TRBD2 (5 bases). This CDR3 has 16 residues. Germline-derived CDR1 and CDR2 are SGHRS and YFSETQ. Variable domain in full (rest from reference TRBV5-1 and TRBJ2-2): KAGVTQTPRYLIKTRGQQVTLSCSPISGHRSVSWYQQTPGQGLQFLFEYFSETQRNKGNFPGRFSGRQFSNSRSEMNVSTLELGDSALYLCASSFLVDGNIGELFFGEGSRLTVL.

Comment on this clonotype: At one end the junction does not follow the germline gene, possibly because of a read error. V and J are TRBV11-1 and TRBJ2-7; D remains unclear. Germline V CDR1 and CDR2: SGHAT, FQDESV (reference sequence). This CDR3 comprises 15 residues. CDR3 sequence: CANSLEATMSYEQYF. Written as DNA, the CDR3 is TGTGCCAACAGCTTAGAGGCGACCATGTCATACGAGCAGTACTTC.

On this clonotype: This clone may be a read error of a much larger clone one base away. V usage is TRBV7-9 and J usage is TRBJ2-3, with TRBD1 identical over 9 bases. Germline V lookup: CDR1 SEHNR, CDR2 FQNEAQ (reference sequence). The CDR3 is 16 residues long. CDR3 DNA sequence: TGTGCCAGCAGCACCGGACAGGGGCCACGCACAGATACGAAGTATTTT. Protein: CASSTGQGPRTDTKYF.

Details on this clonotype: The junction differs from germline at one of its ends, possibly a read error. The V gene is TRBV28, the J gene TRBJ2-5; 8 bases are a match to TRBD1. Germline CDR1 and CDR2: MDHEN and SYDVKM. The CDR3 extends over 14 amino acids. CDR3 loop: CASSDGQGKETQYF. The CDR3 nucleotides are TGTGCCAGCAGTGACGGACAGGGTAAAGAGACCCAGTACTTT.

In its sample, this clonotype was seen a few times. The junction departs from the called germline gene at one end, perhaps through a read error. The gene calls are TRBV29-1 and TRBJ1-1; D is ambiguous. This CDR3 is 10 amino acids long. Germline loops: CDR1 SQVTM, CDR2 ANQGSEA. The CDR3 region has the DNA TGCAGCATTCTCGGCACTGAAGCATTCTTT. Its protein product is CSILGTEAFF.

This clonotype has just one count. V is TRBV6-1 and J is TRBJ2-7; D is undetermined. Trimming took 9 bases from V and 3 from J, leaving 15 bases between them. This CDR3 comprises 13 residues. CDR1 MNHNS and CDR2 SASEGT come from the germline V gene. The CDR3 sequence: CARSKRVFYEQYF. Written as DNA, the CDR3 is TGTGCCAGGAGTAAACGGGTTTTCTACGAGCAGTACTTC.

Remarks on this clonotype: One end of the junction is discordant with germline, which a read error may explain. CDR3 DNA: TGTAGCGTTAGTGCCGGGACTCCAAGCTCCTACAATAAGCAGTTCTTC. It encodes CSVSAGTPSSYNKQFF. V and J are TRBV29-1 and TRBJ2-1; the D gene is possibly TRBD2 (6 bases). This CDR3 is built from 16 residues. Germline CDR1 reads SQVTM; CDR2 reads ANQGSEA.

Comment on this clonotype: The junction departs from germline at one end; a sequencing error may be responsible. The chain links TRBV24-1 to TRBJ2-5; TRBD2 matches at 7 bases. The CDR3 loop spans 15 amino acids. Germline-derived CDR1 and CDR2 are KGHDR and SFDVKD. The CDR3 spells CATSEGTNLGETQYF. Here the CDR3 DNA reads TGTGCCACCAGCGAAGGGACTAACCTTGGAGAGACACAGTACTTC.